A single sample is the source of the 20 T cell receptor beta chains below, sequenced in a study of T cell changes during pregnancy in multiple sclerosis. Clones were read by immunoSEQ multiplex PCR, and TCRdb kept only the in-frame ones, dropping some. This table has some 49,000 clones, 80% to 95% appearing once. The source was CD8+ T cells from peripheral blood mononuclear cells, collected in the second trimester of pregnancy. Receptor source: a female donor with multiple sclerosis, enrolled in a pregnancy study.

The rearrangement uses TRBV5-4 and TRBJ2-4, with 7 bases identical to TRBD2. CDR1 and CDR2 from the germline V gene are SGHNT and YYREEE (reference sequence). The V gene end was trimmed by 1 base and the J gene end by 8 bases; junction bases not matched to a gene: 6. CDR3 length: 14 residues. CDR3 amino acids: CASSLRTAGDIQYF. Here the CDR3 DNA reads TGTGCCAGCAGCTTGCGAACGGCGGGGGACATTCAGTACTTC. Filled out from reference TRBV5-4 and TRBJ2-4, the complete variable domain reads ETGVTQSPTHLIKTRGQQVTLRCSSQSGHNTVSWYQQALGQGPQFIFQYYREEENGRGNFPPRFSGLQFPNYSSELNVNALELDDSALYLCASSLRTAGDIQYFGAGTRLSVL.

CDR3 bases: TGTGCCAGCAGCCAAGAACGCGGGGGCGGGGTAAATTCACCCCTCCACTTT. Translation gives CASSQERGGGVNSPLHF. V and J are TRBV14 and TRBJ1-6; D may be TRBD1 (6 bases). V lost 0 bases, J lost 7 bases, and 16 bases lay in between. Germline CDR1 and CDR2: SGHDN and FVKESK. The CDR3 length is 17 residues.

The chain joins TRBV19 to TRBJ1-6; tentatively, D is TRBD1 (6 bases). The CDR3 contains 15 residues. With 5 bases removed from V and 10 bases from J, the gap between germline ends came to 18 bases. Looked up from germline, CDR1 is LNHDA and CDR2 is SQIVND (reference sequence). The CDR3 region has the DNA TGTGCCAGTAGTCCTTCCGGGGGGCATAGATCACCCCTCCACTTT. Protein product: CASSPSGGHRSPLHF.

The rearrangement uses TRBV9 and TRBJ2-7; TRBD2 matches at 7 bases. The junction had 14 bases not matched to a gene; V was cut back by 3 bases and J by 5 bases. Germline V gene sequence: CDR1 SGDLS, CDR2 YYNGEE. CDR3 length: 16 amino acids. CDR3 sequence reads: CASSASRTSSNHEQYF. CDR3 nucleotides: TGTGCCAGCAGCGCTTCGCGGACTAGTTCGAACCACGAGCAGTACTTC. The full variable domain, with the rest looked up from reference TRBV9 and TRBJ2-7, is DSGVTQTPKHLITATGQRVTLRCSPRSGDLSVYWYQQSLDQGLQFLIQYYNGEERAKGNILERFSAQQFPDLHSELNLSSLELGDSALYFCASSASRTSSNHEQYFGPGTRLTVT.

The chain joins TRBV9 to TRBJ2-2; TRBD1 aligns across 8 bases. The V and J ends lost 3 bases and 6 bases, in that order; junction bases with no gene match: 10. The CDR3 contains 16 residues. The germline gives CDR1 SGDLS, CDR2 YYNGEE. The CDR3 sequence is CASSASWTGISGELFF. The CDR3 DNA is TGTGCCAGCAGCGCGAGCTGGACAGGGATCTCCGGGGAGCTGTTTTTT. The full variable domain, completed using reference TRBV9 and TRBJ2-2, is DSGVTQTPKHLITATGQRVTLRCSPRSGDLSVYWYQQSLDQGLQFLIQYYNGEERAKGNILERFSAQQFPDLHSELNLSSLELGDSALYFCASSASWTGISGELFFGEGSRLTVL.

This clone has a handful of counts. The V gene is TRBV5-4, the J gene TRBJ1-1; D might be TRBD1 (5 bases). Germline V gives CDR1 SGHNT, CDR2 YYREEE (reference sequence). The CDR3 consists of 13 residues. Trimming stripped 6 bases from V and 3 bases from J, with 12 bases between. The CDR3 here is CASTTTDHTEAFF. DNA of the CDR3: TGTGCCAGCACCACGACAGATCACACTGAAGCTTTCTTT.

This clone has a handful of counts. V usage is TRBV7-2 and J usage is TRBJ2-7; tentative D call: TRBD1 (6 bases). The length of the CDR3 is 14 residues. Between the trimmed V and J ends, which lost 6 bases and 2 bases, there was a span of 14 bases. The V gene's germline CDR1 is SGHTA and CDR2 FQGNSA. This CDR3 is CASRSGTSPYEQYF. The CDR3 bases are TGTGCCAGCAGATCCGGGACAAGCCCCTACGAGCAGTACTTC.

V usage is TRBV5-5 and J usage is TRBJ1-5, with 7 positions matching TRBD1. The V segment lost 1 base and the J segment 4 bases; nucleotides outside the gene matches: 5. CDR1 and CDR2 (germline): SGHKS, YYEKEE (reference sequence). The CDR3 length is 15 residues. The CDR3 reads CASSLSQGVNQPQHF. CDR3 coding DNA: TGTGCCAGCAGCTTGTCGCAGGGGGTTAATCAGCCCCAGCATTTT.

This sequence joins TRBV19 and TRBJ2-7; 8 bases align to TRBD2. CDR3 length equals 17 residues. Germline CDR1 is LNHDA and CDR2 is SQIVND (reference sequence). The ends lost 2 bases at V and 4 bases at J; junction bases unmatched: 13. Here the CDR3 DNA reads TGTGCCAGTAGTATAAGCCCCCTCGGCGGGGGGTATTACGAGCAGTACTTC. Translating gives CASSISPLGGGYYEQYF.

The chain joins TRBV2 to TRBJ2-7, with 8 bases fitting TRBD2. Germline lookup yields CDR1 SNHLY and CDR2 FYNNEI. With V trimmed by 6 bases and J by 7 bases, 14 bases remained unmatched. This CDR3 has 15 amino acids. The CDR3 here is CASRVSGAPFWEQYF. The DNA of the CDR3 is TGTGCCAGCAGGGTTAGCGGGGCACCTTTTTGGGAGCAGTACTTC.

V and J are TRBV6-6 and TRBJ2-1, with D possibly matching TRBD1 (5 bases). The V and J ends lost 0 bases and 5 bases respectively, with 5 bases between them. The CDR3 covers 13 residues. CDR1 and CDR2 (germline): MNHNY, SVGAGI (reference sequence). The CDR3 spells CASSYSDNNEQFF. The DNA for the CDR3 is TGTGCCAGCAGTTACTCGGACAACAATGAGCAGTTCTTC.

J is TRBJ1-1 and V is TRBV13; tentative D call: TRBD1 (6 bases). This CDR3 has 16 residues. Germline V lookup: CDR1 PRHDT, CDR2 FYEKMQ (reference sequence). The V and J ends lost 4 bases and 1 base respectively, with 16 bases between them. In nucleotides, the CDR3 is TGTGCCAGCAGCTCCTTACGGGACACCTCGAACACTGAAGCTTTCTTT. Translated: CASSSLRDTSNTEAFF.

The chain has TRBV19 and TRBJ2-3; weak D call: TRBD1 (6 bases). The CDR3 runs 14 residues. Trimming took 7 bases from V and 2 from J, leaving 13 bases between them. Per the germline V gene, CDR1 is LNHDA and CDR2 is SQIVND (reference sequence). CDR3 protein: CASTWGRFTDTQYF. CDR3 DNA: TGTGCCAGTACTTGGGGGCGGTTCACAGATACGCAGTATTTT.

This clone is judged medium-sized (0.01 to 0.1%). This chain connects TRBV6-4 to TRBJ1-5, with a possible D match to TRBD1 (6 bases). V dropped 0 bases and J dropped 7 bases, with 10 bases sitting between them. The CDR3 runs to 14 residues. CDR1 and CDR2 (germline): MRHNA, SNTAGT. The CDR3 is CASSDSPGGQPQHF. Here the CDR3 DNA reads TGTGCCAGCAGTGACTCGCCGGGGGGCCAGCCCCAGCATTTT.

V gene TRBV7-8 combines with J gene TRBJ2-7; TRBD2 is a possible D gene (5 bases). Germline CDR1 reads SGHVS; CDR2 reads FQNEAQ. Trimming removed 4 bases at V and 2 bases at J, with 18 bases between. The CDR3 is 16 residues long. In nucleotides, the CDR3 is TGTGCCAGCAGCTCCCCTAGCCGTGAAAGGACCTACGAGCAGTACTTC. Its translation: CASSSPSRERTYEQYF.

J is TRBJ2-1 and V is TRBV4-3, with D possibly TRBD1 on 6 matching bases. The V end was cut by 4 bases, the J end by 8 bases, with 15 bases between. CDR1 and CDR2 (germline): LGHNA, YSLEER. This CDR3 region has 14 residues. The CDR3 DNA follows: TGCGCCAGCAGCCTTGGGGGCTATCTAGATGAGCAGTTCTTC. Its protein product is CASSLGGYLDEQFF.

The chain uses TRBV11-3 and TRBJ1-1; TRBD1 aligns across 7 bases. Germline V gene data show CDR1 as SGHNT and CDR2 as YENEEA. With 5 bases clipped from V and 6 bases from J, the junction kept 6 bases outside the gene matches. The CDR3 is made up of 13 amino acids. The CDR3 nucleotides are TGTGCCAGCAGCCAAACAGGGGCCTCTGAAGCTTTCTTT. Encoded protein: CASSQTGASEAFF.

This clone was observed a few times. The V and J genes are TRBV2 and TRBJ2-7; the D is unclear. This CDR3 is built from 12 residues. Germline loops: CDR1 SNHLY, CDR2 FYNNEI. V was pared by 6 bases and J by 0 bases, with 6 bases between. CDR3 in DNA: TGTGCCAGCAGGAACTACTCCTACGAGCAGTACTTC. Translated, it gives CASRNYSYEQYF.

In this sample, this clone turned up once. This sequence joins TRBV5-4 and TRBJ1-2; TRBD1 matches 7 bases. The germline V gene encodes CDR1 SGHNT and CDR2 YYREEE (reference sequence). After removal of 0 bases from V and 7 bases from J, the junction contained 9 bases not matched to a gene. The CDR3 loop spans 15 amino acids. Here the CDR3 reads CASSLEEGGAGGYTF. CDR3 sequence (DNA): TGTGCCAGCAGCTTGGAGGAAGGGGGCGCGGGTGGCTACACCTTC.

The rearrangement joins TRBV7-3 to TRBJ2-1, with 10 bases aligning to TRBD2. CDR1 and CDR2 from the germline V gene are SGHTA and FQGTGA. The length of the CDR3 is 23 residues. Germline trimming cut 1 base from V and 0 bases from J; bases unmatched to any gene: 21. The CDR3 DNA reads TGTGCCAGCAGCTTAATTGGTCCACTCTCGGGTAGCGGGGGGCCTTCCTCCTACAATGAGCAGTTCTTC. This codes for CASSLIGPLSGSGGPSSYNEQFF.